This T cell receptor (beta chain) was found in a study of T-cell memory formation after mild COVID-19. Study at large: Across donors, TCR clusters were largely donor specific.

5'RACE primed from the constant segment yielded TCR alpha and TCR beta cDNA libraries bearing sample barcodes and UMIs. TCRdb itself ran the 5' RACE reads through MiXCR, one entry per CDR3 protein. In the table there are roughly 130,000 distinct CDR3 sequences, approximately 5.9% of which are singletons. Trimming shortened V by 9 bases and J by 8 bases, and 17 bases separated the two germline ends. The CDR3 loop spans 13 amino acids. Sequenced material: PBMCs or a T cell subset sorted from them (not recorded which). The TCR originated in an adult woman who had mild COVID-19 (a few samples of this study predate the infection). Cell type and time point are not known. The genes are TRBV12-3 or TRBV12-4 and TRBJ2-1, with D uncertain. CDR3 residues: CASRPPDADEQFF. DNA for the CDR3: TGTGCCAGTCGCCCTCCGGACGCGGATGAGCAGTTCTTC.